This T cell receptor (beta chain) was obtained from a study of T cell responses to AZD1222 COVID-19 vaccine. Findings and limits, study-wide: At 160-218 and 743-854, vaccine-associated CD4 TCRs were dominant, and they spanned spike. Repertoires were sampled only after the peak T cell response. Donor demographics were predominantly white British with a female majority; clonal diversity may be underestimated. Following two doses of AZD1222, Spike-specific TCR breadth and depth rose.

Repertoires were generated with immunoSEQ multiplex PCR, while TCRdb's copy carries only in-frame clones and drops some. Altogether 95,000 to 100,000 clones are present, approximately 93% being singletons, with the ten largest covering 8% to 9.5%. A note on this clone: Its cognate antigen is unknown.

The CDR3 covers 15 residues. V gave up 5 bases and J gave up 1 base; unmatched junction bases: 7. Germline CDR1 reads MDHEN; CDR2 reads SYDVKM. This receptor was taken from an adult who received the AZD1222 COVID-19 vaccine. The sample consisted of peripheral blood, taken 28 days after the second AZD1222 dose. The V gene is TRBV28, the J gene TRBJ2-5, with 7 bases fitting TRBD1. CDR3 DNA: TGTGCCAGCAGTGTGACAGGGTGGGCCCAAGAGACCCAGTACTTC. Translated, it gives CASSVTGWAQETQYF.